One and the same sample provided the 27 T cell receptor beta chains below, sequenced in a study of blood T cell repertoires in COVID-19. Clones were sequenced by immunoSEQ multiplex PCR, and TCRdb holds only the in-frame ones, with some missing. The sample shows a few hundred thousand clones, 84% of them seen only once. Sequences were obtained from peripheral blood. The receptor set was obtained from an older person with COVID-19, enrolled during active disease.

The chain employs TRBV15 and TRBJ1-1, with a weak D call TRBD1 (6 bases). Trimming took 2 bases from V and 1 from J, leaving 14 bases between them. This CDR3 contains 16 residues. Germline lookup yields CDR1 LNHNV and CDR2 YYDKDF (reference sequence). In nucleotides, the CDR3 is TGTGCCACCAGCAGATTCTTCGGGACACCGAACACTGAAGCTTTCTTT. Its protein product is CATSRFFGTPNTEAFF.

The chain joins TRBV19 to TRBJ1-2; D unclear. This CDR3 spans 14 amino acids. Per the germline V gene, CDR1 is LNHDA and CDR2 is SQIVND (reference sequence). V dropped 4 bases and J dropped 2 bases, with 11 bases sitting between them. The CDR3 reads CASSSPGLNYGYTF. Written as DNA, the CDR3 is TGTGCCAGTAGTAGCCCAGGCCTAAACTATGGCTACACCTTC.

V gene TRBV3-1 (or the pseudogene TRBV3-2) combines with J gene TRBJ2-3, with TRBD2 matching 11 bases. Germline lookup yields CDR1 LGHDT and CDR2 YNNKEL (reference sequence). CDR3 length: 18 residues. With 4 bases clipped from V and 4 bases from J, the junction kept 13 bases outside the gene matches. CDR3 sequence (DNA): TGTGCCAGCAGCCGAAAAATACTAGCGGGAGTCCGTGCAGATACGCAGTATTTT. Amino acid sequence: CASSRKILAGVRADTQYF.

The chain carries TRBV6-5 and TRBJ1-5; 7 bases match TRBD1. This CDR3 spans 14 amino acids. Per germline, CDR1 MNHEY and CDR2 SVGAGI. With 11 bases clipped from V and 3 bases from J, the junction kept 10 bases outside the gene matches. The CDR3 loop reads CACAGQLSNQPQHF. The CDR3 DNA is TGTGCCTGCGCGGGACAGCTCTCCAATCAGCCCCAGCATTTT.

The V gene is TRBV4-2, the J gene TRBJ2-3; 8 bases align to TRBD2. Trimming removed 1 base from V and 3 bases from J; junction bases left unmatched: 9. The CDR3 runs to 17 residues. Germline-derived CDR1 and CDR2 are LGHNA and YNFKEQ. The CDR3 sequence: CASSQATGGPSTDTQYF. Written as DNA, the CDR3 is TGTGCCAGCAGCCAAGCAACGGGAGGGCCCTCGACAGATACGCAGTATTTT.

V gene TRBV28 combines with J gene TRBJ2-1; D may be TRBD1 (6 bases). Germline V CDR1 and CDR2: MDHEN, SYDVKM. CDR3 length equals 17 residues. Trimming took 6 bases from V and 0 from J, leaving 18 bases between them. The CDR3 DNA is TGTGCCAGCAGCCCCAGTACAGGGATCATCTCCTACAATGAGCAGTTCTTC. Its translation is CASSPSTGIISYNEQFF.

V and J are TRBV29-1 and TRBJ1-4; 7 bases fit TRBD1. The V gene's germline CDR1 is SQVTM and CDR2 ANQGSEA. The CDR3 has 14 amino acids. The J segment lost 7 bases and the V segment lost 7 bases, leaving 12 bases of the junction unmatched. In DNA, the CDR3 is TGCAGCGCAAAAGACAGGGCTAGTAGTGAAAAACTGTTTTTT. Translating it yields CSAKDRASSEKLFF. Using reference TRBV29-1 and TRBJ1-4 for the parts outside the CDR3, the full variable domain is SAVISQKPSRDICQRGTSLTIQCQVDSQVTMMFWYRQQPGQSLTLIATANQGSEATYESGFVIDKFPISRPNLTFSTLTVSNMSPEDSSIYLCSAKDRASSEKLFFGSGTQLSVL.

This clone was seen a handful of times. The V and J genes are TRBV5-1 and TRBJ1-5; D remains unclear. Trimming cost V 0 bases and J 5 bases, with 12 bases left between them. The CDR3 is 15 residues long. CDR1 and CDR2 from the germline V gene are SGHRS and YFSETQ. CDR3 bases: TGCGCCAGCAGCTTGGAAGGTCGACAAGATCAGCCCCAGCATTTT. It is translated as CASSLEGRQDQPQHF.

The CDR3 DNA reads TGTGCCAGCAGTGACATAGTAGCGGGAGGTTATGAGCAGTTCTTC. Amino acid sequence: CASSDIVAGGYEQFF. The chain joins TRBV25-1 to TRBJ2-1; 10 bases map to TRBD2. The CDR3 sequence is 15 residues long. CDR1 MGHDK and CDR2 SYGVNS come from the germline V gene. Trimming at V came to 3 bases and at J to 8 bases, leaving 7 bases not matched to a gene.

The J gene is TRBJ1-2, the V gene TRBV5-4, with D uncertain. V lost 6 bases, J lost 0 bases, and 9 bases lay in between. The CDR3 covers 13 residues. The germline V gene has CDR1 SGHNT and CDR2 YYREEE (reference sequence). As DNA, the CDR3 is TGTGCCAGCACCCCACAGCCTAACTATGGCTACACCTTC. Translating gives CASTPQPNYGYTF.

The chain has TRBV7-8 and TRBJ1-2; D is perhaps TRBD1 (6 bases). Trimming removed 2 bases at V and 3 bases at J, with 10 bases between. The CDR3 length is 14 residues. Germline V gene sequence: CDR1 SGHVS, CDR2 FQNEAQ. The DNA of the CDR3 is TGTGCCAGCAGCTTATGGAAGGGGGACTATGGCTACACCTTC. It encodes CASSLWKGDYGYTF.

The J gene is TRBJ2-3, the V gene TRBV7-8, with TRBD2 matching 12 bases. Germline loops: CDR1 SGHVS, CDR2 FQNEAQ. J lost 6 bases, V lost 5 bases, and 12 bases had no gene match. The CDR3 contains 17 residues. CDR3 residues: CASSQGLAGLPADTQYF. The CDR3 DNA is TGTGCCAGCAGCCAAGGACTAGCGGGGCTTCCAGCGGATACGCAGTATTTT.

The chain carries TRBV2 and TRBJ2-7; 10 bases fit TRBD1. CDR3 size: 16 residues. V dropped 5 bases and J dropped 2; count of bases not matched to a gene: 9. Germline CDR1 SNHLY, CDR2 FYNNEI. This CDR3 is CASSSRTGGLPYEQYF. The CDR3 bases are TGTGCCAGCAGTAGTCGGACAGGGGGTCTCCCCTACGAGCAGTACTTC.

Here the CDR3 DNA reads TGCAGCGGTGGGGGCAGGGTGGAGACCCAGTACTTC. It yields the protein CSGGGRVETQYF. This chain uses TRBV29-1 with TRBJ2-5, with D perhaps TRBD1 (6 bases). From germline, CDR1 is SQVTM and CDR2 ANQGSEA. CDR3 length: 12 residues. V lost 7 bases, J lost 5 bases, and 14 bases lay in between.

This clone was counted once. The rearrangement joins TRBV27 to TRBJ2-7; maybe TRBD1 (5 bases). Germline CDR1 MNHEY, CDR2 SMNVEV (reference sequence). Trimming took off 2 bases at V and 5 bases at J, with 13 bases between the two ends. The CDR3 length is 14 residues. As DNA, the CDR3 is TGTGCCAGCAGTTTAGCAGGGTCGTCGGACGAGCAGTACTTC. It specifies CASSLAGSSDEQYF.

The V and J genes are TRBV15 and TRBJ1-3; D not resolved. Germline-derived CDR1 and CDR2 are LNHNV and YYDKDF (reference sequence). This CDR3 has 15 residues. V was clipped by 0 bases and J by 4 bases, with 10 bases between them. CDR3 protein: CATSRDLGGGNTIYF. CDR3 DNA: TGTGCCACCAGCAGAGATTTAGGCGGCGGAAACACCATATATTTT.

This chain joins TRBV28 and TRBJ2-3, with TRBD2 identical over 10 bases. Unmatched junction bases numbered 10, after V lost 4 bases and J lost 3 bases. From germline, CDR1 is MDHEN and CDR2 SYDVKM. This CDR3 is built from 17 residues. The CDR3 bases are TGTGCCAGCAGTTCCAGCGGGGGGGCTATCGGTACAGATACGCAGTATTTT. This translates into CASSSSGGAIGTDTQYF.

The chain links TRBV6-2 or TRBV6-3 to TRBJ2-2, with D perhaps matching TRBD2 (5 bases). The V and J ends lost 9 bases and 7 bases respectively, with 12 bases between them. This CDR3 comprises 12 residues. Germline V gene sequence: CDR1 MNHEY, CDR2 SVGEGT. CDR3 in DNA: TGTGCCAGTAGCAGGACTCTCGGGGAGCTGTTTTTT. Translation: CASSRTLGELFF.

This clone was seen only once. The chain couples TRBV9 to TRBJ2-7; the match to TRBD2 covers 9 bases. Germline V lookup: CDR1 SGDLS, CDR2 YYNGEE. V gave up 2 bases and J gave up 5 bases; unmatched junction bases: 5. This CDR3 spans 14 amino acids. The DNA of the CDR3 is TGTGCCAGCAGCGTTTTGGCGGGAGGGGACGAGCAGTACTTC. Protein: CASSVLAGGDEQYF. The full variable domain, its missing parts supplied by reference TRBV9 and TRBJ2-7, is DSGVTQTPKHLITATGQRVTLRCSPRSGDLSVYWYQQSLDQGLQFLIQYYNGEERAKGNILERFSAQQFPDLHSELNLSSLELGDSALYFCASSVLAGGDEQYFGPGTRLTVT.

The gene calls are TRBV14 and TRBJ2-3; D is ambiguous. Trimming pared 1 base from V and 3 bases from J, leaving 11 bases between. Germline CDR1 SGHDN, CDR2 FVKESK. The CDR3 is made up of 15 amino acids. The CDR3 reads CASSQAVHQTDTQYF. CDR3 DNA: TGTGCCAGCAGCCAAGCAGTGCACCAGACAGATACGCAGTATTTT.

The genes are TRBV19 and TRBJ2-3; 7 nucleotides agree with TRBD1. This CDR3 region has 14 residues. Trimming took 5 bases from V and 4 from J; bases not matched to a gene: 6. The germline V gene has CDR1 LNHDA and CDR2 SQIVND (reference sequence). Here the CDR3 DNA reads TGTGCCAGTAGTTCAAGACAGGGTTCAGATACGCAGTATTTT. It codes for CASSSRQGSDTQYF.

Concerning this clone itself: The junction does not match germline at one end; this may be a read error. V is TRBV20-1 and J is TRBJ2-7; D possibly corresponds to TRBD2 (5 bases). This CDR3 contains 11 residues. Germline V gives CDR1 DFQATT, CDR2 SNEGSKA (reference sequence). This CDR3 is CSASGSRAQNF. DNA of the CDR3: TGCAGTGCTAGTGGGTCGAGGGCCCAGAACTTC.

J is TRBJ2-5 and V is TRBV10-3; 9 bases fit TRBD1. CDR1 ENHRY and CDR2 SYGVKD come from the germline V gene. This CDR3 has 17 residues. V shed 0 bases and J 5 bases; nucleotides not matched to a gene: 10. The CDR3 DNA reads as TGTGCCATCAGTGAGTCAGGAGGGACAGGGAGATGGGAGACCCAGTACTTC. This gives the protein CAISESGGTGRWETQYF.

CDR3 sequence: CASRGPGNTIYF. CDR3 DNA: TGTGCCAGCCGGGGTCCTGGAAACACCATATATTTT. The chain joins TRBV7-8 to TRBJ1-3, with no clear D. From germline, CDR1 is SGHVS and CDR2 FQNEAQ. V lost 8 bases to trimming and J lost 2 bases, with 7 bases between them. This CDR3 region has 12 residues.

The CDR3 is CASSRTAGTGELFF. Here the CDR3 DNA reads TGTGCCAGCAGTAGGACGGCGGGCACCGGGGAGCTGTTTTTT. The chain employs TRBV6-5 and TRBJ2-2; D perhaps matches TRBD2 (5 bases). The CDR3 contains 14 residues. V lost 5 bases to trimming and J lost 4 bases, with 11 bases between them. Germline V gene data show CDR1 as MNHEY and CDR2 as SVGAGI.

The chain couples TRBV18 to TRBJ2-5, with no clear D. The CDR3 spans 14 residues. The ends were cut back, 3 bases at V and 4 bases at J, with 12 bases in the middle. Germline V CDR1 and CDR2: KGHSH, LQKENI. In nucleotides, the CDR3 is TGTGCCAGCTCACCCCCCGTGGTCGGAGAGACCCAGTACTTC. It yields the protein CASSPPVVGETQYF.

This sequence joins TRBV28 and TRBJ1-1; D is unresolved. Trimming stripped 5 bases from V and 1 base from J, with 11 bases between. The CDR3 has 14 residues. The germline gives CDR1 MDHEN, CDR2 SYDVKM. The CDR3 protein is CASSRGEENTEAFF. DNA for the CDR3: TGTGCCAGCAGTCGTGGGGAGGAGAACACTGAAGCTTTCTTT.